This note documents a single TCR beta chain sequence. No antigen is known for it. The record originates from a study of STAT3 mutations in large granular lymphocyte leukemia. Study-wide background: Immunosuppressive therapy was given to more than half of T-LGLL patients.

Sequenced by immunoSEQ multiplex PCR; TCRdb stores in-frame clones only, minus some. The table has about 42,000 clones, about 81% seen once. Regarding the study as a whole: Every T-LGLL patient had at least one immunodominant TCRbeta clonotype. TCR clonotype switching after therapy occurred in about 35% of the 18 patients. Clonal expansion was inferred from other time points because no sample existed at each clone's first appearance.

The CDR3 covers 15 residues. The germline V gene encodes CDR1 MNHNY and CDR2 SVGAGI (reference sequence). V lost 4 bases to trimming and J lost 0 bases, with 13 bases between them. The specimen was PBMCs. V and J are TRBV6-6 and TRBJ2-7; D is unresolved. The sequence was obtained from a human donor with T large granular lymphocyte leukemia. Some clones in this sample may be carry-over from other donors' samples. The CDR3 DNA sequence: TGTGCCAGCAGTTTTGCCTCAGGTAGCTCCTACGAGCAGTACGTC. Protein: CASSFASGSSYEQYV.